This entry lists 5 T cell receptor beta chains sequenced from one sample in a study of T cell responses to AZD1222 COVID-19 vaccine. Only in-frame clones appear in the TCRdb table, and some are missing; sequencing was by immunoSEQ multiplex PCR. The sample lists roughly 120,000 clones, about 91% seen once, with 2.8% in the top ten. The sequencing used peripheral blood, collected on day 0 of AZD1222 vaccination. These receptors were obtained from an adult in good health.

This chain links TRBV19 with TRBJ2-1, with D perhaps TRBD2 (7 bases). Trimming removed 2 bases at V and 7 bases at J, with 24 bases between. CDR3 length equals 18 residues. CDR1 and CDR2 from the germline V gene are LNHDA and SQIVND (reference sequence). CDR3 nucleotides: TGTGCCAGTAGTATATCAGGGGCAATCACCCGGGAGGAGAATGAGCAGTTCTTC. This sequence encodes CASSISGAITREENEQFF.

J is TRBJ2-7 and V is TRBV14; 16 bases match TRBD2. V dropped 8 bases and J dropped 4; count of bases not matched to a gene: 5. The CDR3 loop spans 15 amino acids. Germline CDR1 reads SGHDN; CDR2 reads FVKESK. The CDR3 loop reads CASGTSGRAGYEQYF. In DNA, the CDR3 is TGTGCCAGCGGGACTAGCGGGAGGGCCGGGTACGAGCAGTACTTC.

This rearrangement joins TRBV11-2 to TRBJ2-1; D not certain. V lost 1 base, J lost 8 bases, and 9 bases lay in between. The CDR3 contains 13 residues. Germline V CDR1 and CDR2: SGHAT, FQNNGV. The CDR3 region has the DNA TGTGCCAGCAGCTTAGTGTGGGCTGATGAGCAGTTCTTC. Protein sequence: CASSLVWADEQFF. The full variable domain, with the rest looked up from reference TRBV11-2 and TRBJ2-1, is EAGVAQSPRYKIIEKRQSVAFWCNPISGHATLYWYQQILGQGPKLLIQFQNNGVVDDSQLPKDRFSAERLKGVDSTLKIQPAKLEDSAVYLCASSLVWADEQFFGPGTRLTVL.

The rearrangement joins TRBV6-2 or TRBV6-3 to TRBJ2-7; 7 positions agree with TRBD1. Germline CDR1 MNHEY, CDR2 SVGEGT. The CDR3 runs 12 residues. V lost 5 bases to trimming and J lost 6 bases; unmatched junction nucleotides: 4. The CDR3 DNA is TGTGCCAGCAGTAATACAGGGGCCGAGCAGTACTTC. It translates to CASSNTGAEQYF.

This sequence joins TRBV7-7 and TRBJ2-3; 15 nucleotides align to TRBD2. Germline loops: CDR1 SSHAT, CDR2 FNYEAQ (reference sequence). The CDR3 loop spans 16 amino acids. The trim removed 5 bases at V and 6 bases at J, leaving 6 bases unmatched. The CDR3 loop reads CASSRGLAGGTDTQYF. The CDR3 DNA reads as TGTGCCAGCAGCCGAGGACTAGCGGGAGGGACCGATACGCAGTATTTT.